The entry below gives a single TCR beta chain sequence along with its context. Per the germline V gene, CDR1 is MGHRA and CDR2 is YSYEKL. CDR3 size: 14 residues. V was trimmed by 3 bases and J by 2 bases, leaving 10 bases between them. Here immunoSEQ multiplex PCR was the method, and the copy in TCRdb shows in-frame clones only, minus some. Among around 100,000 clones, 85% were seen once, and the ten largest hold roughly 13%. The sample is drawn from a study of blood T cell repertoires in COVID-19. Study in general: Nucleic acid was either cDNA or gDNA, and it came from T cells, B-cell-depleted T cells, or PBMCs.

This receptor was taken from a man aged 50 to 59 with active or convalescent COVID-19. The chain is built from TRBV4-1 and TRBJ1-2, with D maybe TRBD1 (6 bases). The sequencing sample was made of peripheral blood. The CDR3 region has the DNA TGCGCCAGCAGCCAGCAGGACAGCAACTATGGCTACACCTTC. It yields the protein CASSQQDSNYGYTF.